Below are 22 T cell receptor beta chains sequenced from a single sample in a study of T cells in Graves' hyperthyroidism and ophthalmopathy. Regions amplified from RNA transcripts were the TCR beta CDR3 regions. RT-PCR in the first round (using the HTBI primer set) targeted the TCR CDR3. Each CDR3 protein is one row after TCRdb ran MiXCR on the multiplex PCR reads. The table shows fewer than 650,000 distinct CDR3 sequences, with 46% occurring only once. Sequences were obtained from peripheral blood or thyroid tissue (not recorded which). All receptors derive from an adult woman with Graves' disease, either hyperthyroidism or ophthalmopathy (not recorded which).

This clonotype came up many times. The rearrangement uses TRBV5-1 and TRBJ1-2, with 10 bases fitting TRBD1. Per germline, CDR1 SGHRS and CDR2 YFSETQ. V trimming: 3 bases; J trimming: 6 bases; junction bases outside the gene matches: 5. CDR3 length: 14 amino acids. Here the CDR3 DNA reads TGCGCCAGCAGCTCCACCGGGACAGGGGATGGCTACACCTTC. It yields the protein CASSSTGTGDGYTF.

This clonotype appeared once. This sequence joins TRBV6-5 and TRBJ1-1; D is possibly TRBD1 (6 bases). The V end was cut by 5 bases, the J end by 0 bases, with 16 bases between. Per the germline V gene, CDR1 is MNHEY and CDR2 is SVGAGI. The CDR3 totals 16 residues. The CDR3 is CASSPPGVPLNTEAFF. The CDR3 coding sequence is TGTGCCAGCAGTCCACCAGGGGTCCCTTTGAACACTGAAGCTTTCTTT.

This clonotype was counted at least ten times. V is TRBV7-2 and J is TRBJ1-4; D gene uncertain. Trimming cost V 5 bases and J 8 bases, with 15 bases left between them. Germline V gene lookup returns CDR1 SGHTA and CDR2 FQGNSA. The CDR3 runs to 14 residues. The CDR3 spells CASSLWTNREKLFF. In DNA, the CDR3 is TGTGCCAGCAGCCTCTGGACGAATAGGGAAAAACTGTTTTTT.

Of note for this clonotype: At one boundary the junction diverges from the germline segment, which might be a read error. The rearrangement joins TRBV15 to TRBJ1-5; maybe TRBD1 (6 bases). Germline V gene data show CDR1 as LNHNV and CDR2 as YYDKDF (reference sequence). This CDR3 has 13 amino acids. The CDR3 DNA follows: TGCGCCACCAGCACAGGGATTAGTCAGCCCCAGCATTTT. It encodes CATSTGISQPQHF.

The chain recombines TRBV20-1 with TRBJ1-5; tentatively, D is TRBD1 (5 bases). V lost 5 bases and J lost 4, with 9 bases in between. The CDR3 sequence is 12 residues long. Per the germline V gene, CDR1 is DFQATT and CDR2 is SNEGSKA (reference sequence). For the CDR3, the DNA is TGCAGTGCTGGGGGGAGAAATCAGCCCCAGCATTTT. Its protein is CSAGGRNQPQHF.

This sequence joins TRBV9 and TRBJ2-2; no clear D gene. Trimming removed 0 bases at V and 4 bases at J, with 10 bases between. The CDR3 length is 15 residues. The germline V gene encodes CDR1 SGDLS and CDR2 YYNGEE. The CDR3 loop reads CASSVGLTSTGELFF. As DNA, the CDR3 is TGTGCCAGCAGCGTAGGCCTTACGAGCACCGGGGAGCTGTTTTTT. The whole variable domain, filled in from reference TRBV9 and TRBJ2-2, reads DSGVTQTPKHLITATGQRVTLRCSPRSGDLSVYWYQQSLDQGLQFLIQYYNGEERAKGNILERFSAQQFPDLHSELNLSSLELGDSALYFCASSVGLTSTGELFFGEGSRLTVL.

The J gene is TRBJ2-2, the V gene TRBV6-5; the match to TRBD2 covers 10 bases. The V gene's germline CDR1 is MNHEY and CDR2 SVGAGI. Trimming at V came to 4 bases and at J to 7 bases, leaving 6 bases not matched to a gene. The CDR3 loop spans 15 amino acids. CDR3 protein: CASSLSGRAHGELFF. Here the CDR3 DNA reads TGTGCCAGCAGTTTAAGCGGGAGGGCCCACGGGGAGCTGTTTTTT.

This clonotype has only a few counts. Here the CDR3 DNA reads TGCAGCGCCCTAGGTCACCCTGTGGGCAACCAAGAGACCCAGTACTTC. This codes for CSALGHPVGNQETQYF. The rearrangement links TRBV29-1 to TRBJ2-5; D is uncertain. V was shortened by 7 bases and J by 0 bases, with 21 bases between the two germline ends. The CDR3 is 16 residues long. The germline V gene has CDR1 SQVTM and CDR2 ANQGSEA.

The rearrangement uses TRBV3-1 and TRBJ2-7; 10 bases agree with TRBD2. The ends lost 2 bases at V and 7 bases at J; junction bases unmatched: 8. CDR1 LGHDT and CDR2 YNNKEL come from the germline V gene (reference sequence). The CDR3 has 15 residues. The CDR3 here is CASSQLAGVLGEQYF. Written as DNA, the CDR3 is TGTGCCAGCAGCCAACTAGCGGGAGTGCTTGGGGAGCAGTACTTC.

The chain carries TRBV29-1 and TRBJ1-2; possibly TRBD1 for D (5 bases). V was cut by 7 bases and J by 9 bases, with 21 bases left in between. This CDR3 region has 13 residues. Germline V gives CDR1 SQVTM, CDR2 ANQGSEA. CDR3: CSETSLGRRSYTF. CDR3 nucleotides: TGCAGCGAAACCTCTTTGGGACGAAGAAGCTACACCTTC.

To note about this clonotype: A read error is possible here, since a much larger clone lies one base away. This sequence joins TRBV6-5 and TRBJ1-2, with TRBD1 as a possible D gene (5 bases). The CDR3 totals 16 residues. The germline CDR1 and CDR2 sequences are MNHEY and SVGAGI. V gave up 0 bases and J gave up 6 bases, with 17 bases separating them. The CDR3 coding sequence is TGTGCCAGCAGTTACTCGATGGCGGGGGGGTCTCATGGCTACACCTTC. As protein: CASSYSMAGGSHGYTF.

A word on this clonotype: One end of the junction varies from germline; a read error may be responsible. The rearrangement links TRBV7-9 to TRBJ1-5; 12 nucleotides align to TRBD1. CDR1 and CDR2 from the germline V gene are SEHNR and FQNEAQ (reference sequence). CDR3 size: 15 residues. The DNA for the CDR3 is TGTGCCAGCAGGGGACAGGGGGCGAGCAATGAGCCCCAGCATTTT. Encoded protein: CASRGQGASNEPQHF.

The chain joins TRBV19 to TRBJ1-1; 9 positions match TRBD1. The CDR3 spans 14 residues. CDR1 is LNHDA, CDR2 SQIVND, per germline (reference sequence). Trimming at V came to 4 bases and at J to 5 bases, leaving 5 bases not matched to a gene. The CDR3 loop reads CASSTGQGKTEAFF. DNA of the CDR3: TGTGCCAGTAGTACCGGACAGGGGAAGACTGAAGCTTTCTTT.

This chain uses TRBV20-1 with TRBJ1-1; D is unresolved. The CDR3 runs to 12 residues. The V end was cut by 8 bases, the J end by 1 base, with 11 bases between. In germline, CDR1 is DFQATT, CDR2 SNEGSKA (reference sequence). The CDR3 is CSYSSTNTEAFF. The CDR3 nucleotides are TGCAGTTACTCGAGTACGAACACTGAAGCTTTCTTT.

The rearrangement links TRBV11-2 to TRBJ2-6; D perhaps matches TRBD1 (5 bases). Deletions cut 2 bases from V and 3 bases from J, with 8 bases between. This CDR3 has 15 amino acids. Germline V gives CDR1 SGHAT, CDR2 FQNNGV. CDR3 residues: CASSLRGYGANVLTF. CDR3 nucleotides: TGTGCCAGCAGCTTAAGGGGCTATGGGGCCAACGTCCTGACTTTC.

V usage is TRBV7-9 and J usage is TRBJ1-1; maybe TRBD1 (6 bases). This CDR3 spans 14 amino acids. CDR1 and CDR2 from the germline V gene are SEHNR and FQNEAQ (reference sequence). V was shortened by 4 bases and J by 5 bases, with 14 bases between the two germline ends. The CDR3: CASSSAGALTEAFF. In nucleotides, the CDR3 is TGTGCCAGCAGCTCCGCGGGGGCGTTGACTGAAGCTTTCTTT.

This clonotype was counted a few times. The chain uses TRBV29-1 and TRBJ1-2, with 7 bases lining up with TRBD1. This CDR3 is built from 12 residues. V shed 6 bases, J shed 6 bases, and the junction held 7 bases outside the gene matches. The germline CDR1 and CDR2 sequences are SQVTM and ANQGSEA. The CDR3 nucleotides are TGCAGCGTCGCGGGGACAGTTGATGGCTACACCTTC. Translating gives CSVAGTVDGYTF.

The V call is TRBV7-2, the J call TRBJ1-4; the match to TRBD1 covers 9 bases. Germline V lookup: CDR1 SGHTA, CDR2 FQGNSA. Trimming at V came to 2 bases and at J to 6 bases, leaving 4 bases not matched to a gene. The CDR3 totals 15 residues. CDR3 residues: CASSLYGDRDEKLFF. The DNA for the CDR3 is TGTGCCAGCAGCTTATATGGGGACAGGGATGAAAAACTGTTTTTT.

This chain connects TRBV20-1 to TRBJ2-5; D possibly corresponds to TRBD2 (5 bases). CDR3 size: 14 residues. CDR1 is DFQATT and CDR2 is SNEGSKA in the germline V gene (reference sequence). Trimming removed 8 bases at V and 4 bases at J, with 20 bases between. For the CDR3, the DNA is TGCAGTCCAGAGGGCGTGTCGGTAGGAGAGACCCAGTACTTC. Its translation is CSPEGVSVGETQYF.

This clonotype was seen more than once but under ten times. This chain links TRBV7-9 with TRBJ1-6; D remains unclear. The germline V and J ends were trimmed by 2 bases and 8 bases, with 7 bases remaining between them. Per the germline V gene, CDR1 is SEHNR and CDR2 is FQNEAQ (reference sequence). The CDR3 contains 13 residues. CDR3 in DNA: TGTGCCAGCAGCTTAAGGGTGGATTCACCCCTCCACTTT. It is translated as CASSLRVDSPLHF.

The chain joins TRBV7-9 to TRBJ2-5; possibly TRBD1 for D (6 bases). V was clipped by 6 bases and J by 1 base, with 12 bases between them. CDR3 size: 14 residues. The germline V gene encodes CDR1 SEHNR and CDR2 FQNEAQ (reference sequence). CDR3 coding DNA: TGTGCCAGCAGGAACACAGGGATCCAAGAGACCCAGTACTTC. Translated: CASRNTGIQETQYF.

This clonotype occurred a few times. For the CDR3, the DNA is TGTGCCAGTAGTGCCCGACTTCACCGACTCACCGGGGAGCTGTTTTTT. This sequence encodes CASSARLHRLTGELFF. The genes are TRBV19 and TRBJ2-2; D is ambiguous. The ends were cut back, 5 bases at V and 4 bases at J, with 17 bases in the middle. Germline assignment: CDR1 LNHDA and CDR2 SQIVND (reference sequence). This CDR3 has 16 residues.